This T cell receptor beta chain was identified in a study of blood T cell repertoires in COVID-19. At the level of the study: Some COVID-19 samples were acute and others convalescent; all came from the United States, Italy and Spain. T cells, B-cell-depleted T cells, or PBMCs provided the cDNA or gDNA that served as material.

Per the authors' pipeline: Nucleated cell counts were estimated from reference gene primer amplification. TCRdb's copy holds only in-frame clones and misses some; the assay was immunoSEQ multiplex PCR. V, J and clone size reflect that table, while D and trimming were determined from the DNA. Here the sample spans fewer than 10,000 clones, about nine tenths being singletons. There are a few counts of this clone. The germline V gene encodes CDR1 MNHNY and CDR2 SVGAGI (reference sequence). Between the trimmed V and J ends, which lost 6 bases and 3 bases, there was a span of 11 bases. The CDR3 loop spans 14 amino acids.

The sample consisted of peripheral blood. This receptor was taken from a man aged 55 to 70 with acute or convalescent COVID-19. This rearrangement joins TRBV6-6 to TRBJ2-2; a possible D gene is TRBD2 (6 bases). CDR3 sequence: CASSPQRDTGELFF. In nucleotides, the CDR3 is TGTGCCAGCAGCCCTCAGCGGGACACCGGGGAGCTGTTTTTT.